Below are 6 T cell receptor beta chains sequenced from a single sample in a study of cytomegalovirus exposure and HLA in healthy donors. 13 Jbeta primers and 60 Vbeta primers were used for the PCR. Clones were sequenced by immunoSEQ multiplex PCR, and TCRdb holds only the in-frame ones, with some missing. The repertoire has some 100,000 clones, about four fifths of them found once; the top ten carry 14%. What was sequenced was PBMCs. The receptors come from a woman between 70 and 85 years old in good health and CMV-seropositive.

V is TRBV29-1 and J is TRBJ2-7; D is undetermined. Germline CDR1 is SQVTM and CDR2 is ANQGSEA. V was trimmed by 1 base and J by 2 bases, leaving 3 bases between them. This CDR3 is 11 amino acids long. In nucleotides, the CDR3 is TGCAGCGTTGAAGCAGCCTACGAGCAGTACTTC. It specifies CSVEAAYEQYF.

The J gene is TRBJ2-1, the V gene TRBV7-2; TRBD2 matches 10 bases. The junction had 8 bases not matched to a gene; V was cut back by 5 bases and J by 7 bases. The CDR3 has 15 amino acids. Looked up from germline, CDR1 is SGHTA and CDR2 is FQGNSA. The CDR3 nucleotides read TGTGCCAGCAGCCAAAGCGGGGGGGCTCGGAATGAGCAGTTCTTC. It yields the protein CASSQSGGARNEQFF.

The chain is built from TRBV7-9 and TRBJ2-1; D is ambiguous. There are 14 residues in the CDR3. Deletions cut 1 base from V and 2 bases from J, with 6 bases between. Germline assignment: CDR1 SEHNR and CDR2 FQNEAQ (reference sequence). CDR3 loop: CASSLGGTYNEQFF. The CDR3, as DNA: TGTGCCAGCAGCTTAGGCGGCACCTACAATGAGCAGTTCTTC.

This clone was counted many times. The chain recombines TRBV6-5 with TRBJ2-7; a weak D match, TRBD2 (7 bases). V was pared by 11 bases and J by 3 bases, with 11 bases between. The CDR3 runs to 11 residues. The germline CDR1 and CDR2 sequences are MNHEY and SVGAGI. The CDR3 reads CACGGRYEQYF. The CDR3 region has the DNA TGTGCCTGCGGGGGCCGCTACGAGCAGTACTTC.

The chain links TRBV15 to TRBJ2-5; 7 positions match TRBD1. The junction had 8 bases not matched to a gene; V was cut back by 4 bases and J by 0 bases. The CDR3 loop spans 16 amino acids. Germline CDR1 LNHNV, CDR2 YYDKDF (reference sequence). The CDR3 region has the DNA TGTGCCACCAGCATAAAATGGACAGGCGACCAAGAGACCCAGTACTTC. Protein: CATSIKWTGDQETQYF.

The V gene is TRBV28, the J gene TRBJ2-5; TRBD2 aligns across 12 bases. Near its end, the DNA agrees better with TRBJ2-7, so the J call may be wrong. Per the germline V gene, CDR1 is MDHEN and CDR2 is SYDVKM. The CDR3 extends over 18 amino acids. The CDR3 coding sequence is TGTGCCAGCAGCCGAAACCTAGGACTAGCGGGATGGGCTAACGAGCAGTACTTC. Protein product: CASSRNLGLAGWANEQYF.